In this sample, the clone carrying this TCR beta chain turned up a few times. The length of the CDR3 is 13 residues. V shed 1 base, J shed 5 bases, and the junction held 1 base outside the gene matches. Germline CDR1 is SGHDT and CDR2 is YYEEEE. These data come from a study of CD8 T cells in Susac syndrome. Random hexamers primed reverse transcription of about 0.5 to 1 ug RNA. An immunoSEQ multiplex PCR amplified TCR beta CDR3 over 54 Vbeta and 13 Jbeta. From the immunoSEQ multiplex PCR reads, TCRdb called clonotypes with MiXCR, one entry per CDR3 protein. The table has about 150,000 distinct CDR3 sequences, roughly 95% seen once; the top ten hold 0.14% to 0.15%. The multiple sclerosis controls were treatment-naive patients with relapsing-remitting disease that was stable or active. TEMRA cells were enriched by FACS, while CD8+ and CD4+ T cells were obtained through a negative isolation that was performed magnetically.

The receptor comes from a human donor with multiple sclerosis. Sequences were obtained from CD8+ T cells from PBMCs. The chain is built from TRBV5-6 and TRBJ2-5, with 8 positions matching TRBD2. The CDR3 here is CASSLSSGETQYF. CDR3 DNA sequence: TGTGCCAGCAGCTTGTCTAGCGGGGAGACCCAGTACTTC.